The sequence of this T cell receptor (beta chain) was determined in a study of blood T cell repertoires in COVID-19. The method was immunoSEQ multiplex PCR; TCRdb's version includes in-frame clones alone and lacks a portion of them. Of about 100,000 clones in the sample, about 80% were seen once. There are 15 residues in the CDR3. Germline CDR1 and CDR2: MGHRA and YSYEKL. The V end lost 1 base, the J end lost 2 bases, and 11 bases lay between the germline ends. The rearrangement links TRBV4-1 to TRBJ2-5; D is undetermined. This clonotype originated in a man aged 65 to 85 with active or convalescent COVID-19. Sequencing was done on a sample of peripheral blood. In DNA form, the CDR3 reads TGCGCCAGCAGCCAAGGGCCCCAGAAGCAAGAGACCCAGTACTTC. It translates to CASSQGPQKQETQYF.